This TCR beta chain was obtained from a study of siplizumab effects on memory and regulatory T cells. Between the trimmed V and J ends, which lost 5 bases and 4 bases, there was a span of 14 bases. The CDR3 spans 14 residues. Per germline, CDR1 SGHTA and CDR2 FQGTGA. Only in-frame clones appear in the TCRdb table, and some are missing; sequencing was by immunoSEQ multiplex PCR. The sample lists 55,000 to 70,000 clones, approximately 95% seen once, with about two fifths in the top ten. The V gene is TRBV7-3, the J gene TRBJ2-5; TRBD1 is a possible D gene (7 bases). The origin of this receptor is a human donor in good health. The sequenced material came from CD8+ T cells sorted from blood. This CDR3 is CASSRTEGAETQYF. The CDR3 region has the DNA TGTGCCAGCAGCCGGACGGAGGGGGCAGAGACCCAGTACTTC.